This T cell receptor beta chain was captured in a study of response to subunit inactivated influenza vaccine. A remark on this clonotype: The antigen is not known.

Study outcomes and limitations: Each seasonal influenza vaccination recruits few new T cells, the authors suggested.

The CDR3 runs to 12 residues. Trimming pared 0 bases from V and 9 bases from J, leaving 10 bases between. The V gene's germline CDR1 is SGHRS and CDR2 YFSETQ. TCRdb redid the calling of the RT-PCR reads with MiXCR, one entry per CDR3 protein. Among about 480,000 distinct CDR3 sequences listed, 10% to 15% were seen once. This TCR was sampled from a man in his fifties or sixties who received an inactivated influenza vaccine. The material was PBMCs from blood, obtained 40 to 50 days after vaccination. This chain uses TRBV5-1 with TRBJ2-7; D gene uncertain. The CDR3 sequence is CASSLDGYAQYF. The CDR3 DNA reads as TGCGCCAGCAGCTTGGATGGGTATGCGCAGTACTTC.